This record covers a single TCR beta chain. Its antigen is not identified. CDR3 length: 14 residues. Per the germline V gene, CDR1 is MNHNS and CDR2 is SASEGT. Trimming took 7 bases from V and 2 from J, leaving 15 bases between them. This entry comes from a study of cytomegalovirus exposure and HLA in healthy donors. Broader study findings: TCR beta V- and J-gene trimming was later associated with a missense DCLRE1C variant. A few V segments could not be told apart, such as TRBV6-2 and TRBV6-3, and were left out.

Donors showed nominal health when sampled, although they likely had unrecorded immune exposures. 13 Jbeta primers and 60 Vbeta primers were used for the PCR. TCRdb keeps only in-frame clones here, not all; method: immunoSEQ multiplex PCR. The sample carries some 190,000 clones, roughly 81% recorded once. This chain joins TRBV6-1 and TRBJ2-7; D not certain. The sequenced sample consisted of PBMCs. The origin of this receptor is a woman aged 30 to 39 in good health and CMV-seropositive. CDR3 region: CASKRRVSTYEQYF. The CDR3 nucleotides read TGTGCCAGCAAGAGGAGAGTCTCAACCTACGAGCAGTACTTC.